Following are 22 T cell receptor beta chains from one sample sequenced in a study of blood T cell repertoires in COVID-19. Clones were sequenced by immunoSEQ multiplex PCR, and TCRdb holds only the in-frame ones, with some missing. Seen here are 150,000 to 200,000 clones, approximately 80% observed once, and the top ten hold roughly 4.9%. Material: PBMCs or T cells enriched from blood (not recorded which). Every receptor here comes from a man between 65 and 85 years old who had been exposed to COVID-19.

CDR3 amino acids: CASSLPVPGNTIYF. In nucleotides, the CDR3 is TGCGCCAGCAGCTTGCCAGTCCCTGGAAACACCATATATTTT. The V call is TRBV5-1, the J call TRBJ1-3, with D unresolved. Deletions cut 1 base from V and 2 bases from J, with 7 bases between. Germline CDR1 and CDR2: SGHRS and YFSETQ. The CDR3 runs to 14 residues.

The V call is TRBV19, the J call TRBJ1-1; D possibly corresponds to TRBD1 (5 bases). CDR1 and CDR2 (germline): LNHDA, SQIVND (reference sequence). V lost 6 bases and J 4 bases, leaving 15 bases between the germline ends. The CDR3 covers 14 residues. Written as DNA, the CDR3 is TGTGCCAGTAGAGAGCGGGGGAGAGCCACTGAAGCTTTCTTT. Residues: CASRERGRATEAFF. Together with reference TRBV19 and TRBJ1-1, the CDR3 gives the full variable domain: DGGITQSPKYLFRKEGQNVTLSCEQNLNHDAMYWYRQDPGQGLRLIYYSQIVNDFQKGDIAEGYSVSREKKESFPLTVTSAQKNPTAFYLCASRERGRATEAFFGQGTRLTVV.

The rearrangement joins TRBV7-2 to TRBJ2-7; weak D call: TRBD2 (7 bases). The V gene lost 2 bases and the J gene lost 2 bases, with 16 bases spanning the gap. The germline CDR1 and CDR2 sequences are SGHTA and FQGNSA. This CDR3 has 16 residues. For the CDR3, the DNA is TGTGCCAGCAGCTTATCAGGGGCTAGCGGAGCCTACGAGCAGTACTTC. As protein: CASSLSGASGAYEQYF.

The J gene is TRBJ2-7, the V gene TRBV5-1; D possibly corresponds to TRBD1 (6 bases). With 5 bases removed from V and 2 bases from J, the gap between germline ends came to 11 bases. The CDR3 runs to 13 residues. In germline, CDR1 is SGHRS, CDR2 YFSETQ. The CDR3 DNA follows: TGCGCCAGCAGATGGGACAATCCCTACGAGCAGTACTTC. It yields the protein CASRWDNPYEQYF.

The V and J genes are TRBV28 and TRBJ1-5, with D perhaps TRBD1 (5 bases). V dropped 6 bases and J dropped 3 bases, with 15 bases sitting between them. This CDR3 has 15 residues. In germline, CDR1 is MDHEN, CDR2 SYDVKM. DNA of the CDR3: TGTGCCAGCAGCCTCCCCGACAGTCCCAATCAGCCCCAGCATTTT. It is translated as CASSLPDSPNQPQHF.

This chain links TRBV6-2 or TRBV6-3 with TRBJ1-6; D is perhaps TRBD1 (6 bases). Germline values: CDR1 MNHEY, CDR2 SVGEGT. Between the trimmed V and J ends, which lost 4 bases and 5 bases, there was a span of 12 bases. This CDR3 spans 15 amino acids. In nucleotides, the CDR3 is TGTGCCAGCAGTTCCGCCCAGGGGAATAATTCACCCCTCCACTTT. It translates to CASSSAQGNNSPLHF.

J is TRBJ2-7 and V is TRBV24-1; possible D gene TRBD1, 6 bases. The CDR3 extends over 17 amino acids. Germline lookup yields CDR1 KGHDR and CDR2 SFDVKD. Trimming took off 5 bases at V and 2 bases at J, with 21 bases between the two ends. The CDR3: CATSGSPGQPNAYEQYF. CDR3 in DNA: TGTGCCACCAGTGGGTCGCCAGGACAGCCAAATGCCTACGAGCAGTACTTC.

This clone came up a few times. The chain has TRBV28 and TRBJ1-2; 7 bases match TRBD1. There are 12 residues in the CDR3. Germline V gene lookup returns CDR1 MDHEN and CDR2 SYDVKM. V lost 10 bases, J lost 5 bases, and 7 bases stayed unmatched. The CDR3 here is CATRQGWYGYTF. CDR3 DNA: TGTGCCACCCGACAGGGATGGTATGGCTACACCTTC.

The count of this clone is one. The rearrangement links TRBV4-3 to TRBJ1-4; D gene uncertain. Trimming cost V 4 bases and J 0 bases, with 15 bases left between them. Germline V gives CDR1 LGHNA, CDR2 YSLEER. The CDR3 runs 17 residues. In DNA form, the CDR3 reads TGCGCCAGCAGCCTACTCCACTACAAGGCAACTAATGAAAAACTGTTTTTT. Translation gives CASSLLHYKATNEKLFF.

This CDR3 reads CSVEDLTGRAFF. The CDR3 nucleotides are TGCAGCGTTGAAGATCTAACAGGGCGAGCTTTCTTT. The chain couples TRBV29-1 to TRBJ1-1; a weak D match, TRBD1 (6 bases). Trimming left V 0 bases short and J 10 bases short, with 12 bases between. The CDR3 contains 12 residues. CDR1 and CDR2 (germline): SQVTM, ANQGSEA.

This clone was detected only a few times. This chain links TRBV2 with TRBJ1-4, with TRBD1 identical over 8 bases. The germline V gene has CDR1 SNHLY and CDR2 FYNNEI. The J segment lost 0 bases and the V segment lost 4 bases, leaving 1 base of the junction unmatched. CDR3 length: 15 residues. CDR3 coding DNA: TGTGCCAGCAGTGCGGACAGGGCAACTAATGAAAAACTGTTTTTT. Translated, it gives CASSADRATNEKLFF.

The rearrangement joins TRBV5-8 to TRBJ1-4, with 10 bases that match TRBD1. Per the germline V gene, CDR1 is SGHTS and CDR2 is YDEGEE. The CDR3 length is 16 residues. The V and J ends lost 4 bases and 4 bases, in that order; junction bases with no gene match: 7. The CDR3 region has the DNA TGTGCCAGCAGCCCCCGGGACAGGGGTTTTAATGAAAAACTGTTTTTT. This gives the protein CASSPRDRGFNEKLFF.

V usage is TRBV18 and J usage is TRBJ1-6; D uncertain. The germline V gene encodes CDR1 KGHSH and CDR2 LQKENI. The ends were cut back, 2 bases at V and 9 bases at J, with 11 bases in the middle. This CDR3 contains 14 residues. The CDR3, as DNA: TGTGCCAGCTCACCAGGTGCGGAGGGTTCACCCCTCCACTTT. Protein sequence: CASSPGAEGSPLHF.

This chain joins TRBV7-9 and TRBJ1-6, with D possibly being TRBD1 (5 bases). The germline gives CDR1 SEHNR, CDR2 FQNEAQ (reference sequence). V was cut by 5 bases and J by 6 bases, with 11 bases left in between. The CDR3 runs to 14 residues. The CDR3 sequence: CASSLGTFNSPLHF. CDR3 DNA: TGTGCCAGCAGCCTGGGGACTTTTAATTCACCCCTCCACTTT. Variable domain in full (rest from reference TRBV7-9 and TRBJ1-6): DTGVSQNPRHKITKRGQNVTFRCDPISEHNRLYWYRQTLGQGPEFLTYFQNEAQLEKSRLLSDRFSAERPKGSFSTLEIQRTEQGDSAMYLCASSLGTFNSPLHFGNGTRLTVT.

The J gene is TRBJ1-5, the V gene TRBV5-8; D might be TRBD1 (6 bases). In germline, CDR1 is SGHTS, CDR2 YDEGEE. V lost 5 bases, J lost 2 bases, and 11 bases lay in between. This CDR3 has 14 amino acids. CDR3 in amino acids: CASSQGRGNQPQHF. The CDR3 nucleotides read TGTGCCAGCAGTCAGGGGAGAGGCAATCAGCCCCAGCATTTT.

The CDR3 region is CAWRKTPNYGYTF. CDR3 coding DNA: TGTGCCTGGAGGAAGACACCAAACTATGGCTACACCTTC. The chain has TRBV30 and TRBJ1-2; D ambiguous. CDR1 and CDR2 from the germline V gene are GTSNPN and SVGIG (reference sequence). CDR3 size: 13 residues. Trimming removed 3 bases at V and 2 bases at J, with 10 bases between. The entire variable domain, with the rest obtained from reference TRBV30 and TRBJ1-2, is as follows: SQTIHQWPATLVQPVGSPLSLECTVEGTSNPNLYWYRQAAGRGLQLLFYSVGIGQISSEVPQNLSASRPQDRQFILSSKKLLLSDSGFYLCAWRKTPNYGYTFGSGTRLTVV.

The chain couples TRBV2 to TRBJ1-6; D unresolved. This CDR3 has 15 amino acids. Trimming removed 8 bases from V and 6 bases from J, with 17 bases in between. Germline V CDR1 and CDR2: SNHLY, FYNNEI. CDR3 DNA: TGTGCCAGCCGAGAACGACGAGGAAGTAATTCACCCCTCCACTTT. It specifies CASRERRGSNSPLHF.

The chain recombines TRBV7-2 with TRBJ1-5; the match to TRBD1 covers 7 bases. The CDR3 consists of 15 residues. J lost 4 bases, V lost 3 bases, and 6 bases had no gene match. Germline CDR1 is SGHTA and CDR2 is FQGNSA. CDR3 in amino acids: CASSFQTGRNQPQHF. The DNA of the CDR3 is TGTGCCAGCAGCTTCCAGACAGGGAGGAATCAGCCCCAGCATTTT.

The CDR3 sequence is CAVAGTGDLTLHF. For the CDR3, the DNA is TGTGCAGTCGCCGGGACAGGGGACCTCACCCTCCACTTT. V is TRBV30 and J is TRBJ1-6, with TRBD1 matching 10 bases. CDR1 and CDR2 from the germline V gene are GTSNPN and SVGIG (reference sequence). The CDR3 is 13 residues long.

V usage is TRBV5-1 and J usage is TRBJ2-7, with TRBD1 as a possible D gene (6 bases). The CDR3 sequence is 16 residues long. CDR1 and CDR2 from the germline V gene are SGHRS and YFSETQ. Trimming removed 4 bases from V and 2 bases from J, with 19 bases in between. This chain's CDR3 is CASSQKWDNLAYEQYF. For the CDR3, the DNA is TGCGCCAGCAGCCAAAAATGGGACAACCTCGCCTACGAGCAGTACTTC.

The chain uses TRBV19 and TRBJ2-2, with TRBD2 identical over 11 bases. CDR3 length: 17 amino acids. CDR1 is LNHDA and CDR2 is SQIVND in the germline V gene (reference sequence). V gave up 5 bases and J gave up 7 bases; unmatched junction bases: 12. CDR3 nucleotide sequence: TGTGCCAGTAGTTCATCCGCGACTAGCGGGATGAGCGGGGAGCTGTTTTTT. Translating it yields CASSSSATSGMSGELFF.

V usage is TRBV19 and J usage is TRBJ2-2; D possibly corresponds to TRBD2 (6 bases). Germline CDR1 is LNHDA and CDR2 is SQIVND (reference sequence). This CDR3 is 15 amino acids long. The ends were cut back, 5 bases at V and 7 bases at J, with 17 bases in the middle. The DNA of the CDR3 is TGTGCCAGTAGTCTAGCGCCAGACAAAAGCGGGGAGCTGTTTTTT. Protein product: CASSLAPDKSGELFF. Full variable domain (remainder filled in from reference TRBV19 and TRBJ2-2): DGGITQSPKYLFRKEGQNVTLSCEQNLNHDAMYWYRQDPGQGLRLIYYSQIVNDFQKGDIAEGYSVSREKKESFPLTVTSAQKNPTAFYLCASSLAPDKSGELFFGEGSRLTVL.